A single sample is the source of the 20 T cell receptor beta chains below, sequenced in a study of T cell changes during pregnancy in multiple sclerosis. Assay: immunoSEQ multiplex PCR; the TCRdb copy retains only in-frame clones and omits some. The sample comprises some 96,000 clones, around 92% of which are singletons, and less than 2% rests with the top ten. The material sequenced was peripheral blood, taken after pregnancy. These receptors came from a female donor with multiple sclerosis, enrolled in a pregnancy study.

V is TRBV4-1 and J is TRBJ2-5; D is ambiguous. The CDR3 consists of 14 residues. V was clipped by 1 base and J by 0 bases, with 6 bases between them. Per the germline V gene, CDR1 is MGHRA and CDR2 is YSYEKL. The CDR3 protein is CASSQVQYQETQYF. CDR3 nucleotides: TGCGCCAGCAGCCAAGTCCAGTACCAAGAGACCCAGTACTTC.

The chain carries TRBV7-3 and TRBJ2-1; 7 bases match TRBD2. The V gene end was trimmed by 5 bases and the J gene end by 0 bases; junction bases not matched to a gene: 7. This CDR3 is 16 amino acids long. The V gene's germline CDR1 is SGHTA and CDR2 FQGTGA. The CDR3 reads CASSPHGGSSYNEQFF. CDR3 bases: TGTGCCAGCAGCCCCCACGGGGGGAGCTCCTACAATGAGCAGTTCTTC.

This rearrangement joins TRBV27 to TRBJ2-7; 9 bases agree with TRBD2. Germline assignment: CDR1 MNHEY and CDR2 SMNVEV (reference sequence). V gave up 5 bases and J gave up 1 base; unmatched junction bases: 6. CDR3 length equals 15 residues. The CDR3 nucleotides read TGTGCCAGCAGTCTCACTAGCGGGCTATCCTACGAGCAGTACTTC. This encodes CASSLTSGLSYEQYF.

The CDR3 loop is CASSVGPRANEKLFF. The DNA of the CDR3 is TGTGCCAGCAGTGTCGGCCCCAGGGCAAATGAAAAACTGTTTTTT. This chain uses TRBV2 with TRBJ1-4, with D possibly TRBD1 on 5 matching bases. The CDR3 is made up of 15 amino acids. Between the trimmed V and J ends, which lost 4 bases and 5 bases, there was a span of 14 bases. CDR1 and CDR2 from the germline V gene are SNHLY and FYNNEI.

J is TRBJ2-5 and V is TRBV29-1; D possibly corresponds to TRBD2 (6 bases). Germline lookup yields CDR1 SQVTM and CDR2 ANQGSEA. The CDR3 contains 15 residues. Trimming pared 3 bases from V and 5 bases from J, leaving 19 bases between. The CDR3 DNA is TGCAGCGTTGATGTCGCCGGGGCGGGATGGGAGACCCAGTACTTC. Translation: CSVDVAGAGWETQYF.

The chain joins TRBV4-1 to TRBJ2-1; possible D gene TRBD2, 5 bases. V dropped 0 bases and J dropped 0 bases, with 21 bases sitting between them. The CDR3 runs 20 residues. The germline gives CDR1 MGHRA, CDR2 YSYEKL. The CDR3 nucleotides read TGCGCCAGCAGCCAAGATGAGGACTCAAATCACCGTATCTCCTACAATGAGCAGTTCTTC. Translated, it gives CASSQDEDSNHRISYNEQFF.

The chain recombines TRBV18 with TRBJ2-3; D may be TRBD2 (6 bases). Trimming removed 6 bases from V and 0 bases from J, with 10 bases in between. Germline V CDR1 and CDR2: KGHSH, LQKENI. CDR3 length: 14 residues. This chain's CDR3 is CASSQGTSTDTQYF. The CDR3 DNA sequence: TGTGCCAGCTCTCAAGGGACTAGCACAGATACGCAGTATTTT.

The chain uses TRBV18 and TRBJ2-5; 7 bases fit TRBD1. CDR3 length equals 15 residues. V gave up 3 bases and J gave up 2 bases; unmatched junction bases: 6. From germline, CDR1 is KGHSH and CDR2 LQKENI. CDR3 amino acids: CASSPLRTGQETQYF. The CDR3 bases are TGTGCCAGCTCACCGCTTCGGACAGGACAAGAGACCCAGTACTTC.

This chain links TRBV19 with TRBJ2-7; D not certain. The CDR3 totals 12 residues. The ends were cut back, 5 bases at V and 2 bases at J, with 7 bases in the middle. Germline V gives CDR1 LNHDA, CDR2 SQIVND (reference sequence). The CDR3 reads CASSRVPYEQYF. The CDR3 coding sequence is TGTGCCAGTAGTCGCGTCCCCTACGAGCAGTACTTC.

The V and J genes are TRBV6-6 and TRBJ1-3, with TRBD1 as a possible D gene (6 bases). The germline V gene has CDR1 MNHNY and CDR2 SVGAGI (reference sequence). V dropped 8 bases and J dropped 3 bases, with 17 bases sitting between them. The CDR3 is made up of 15 amino acids. In DNA form, the CDR3 reads TGTGCCAGCTCCACCAGGGGAAGAGTTGGAAACACCATATATTTT. It encodes CASSTRGRVGNTIYF.

The genes are TRBV7-9 and TRBJ2-7; possibly TRBD2 for D (6 bases). Germline V gives CDR1 SEHNR, CDR2 FQNEAQ (reference sequence). Trimming stripped 2 bases from V and 2 bases from J, with 10 bases between. The CDR3 spans 14 residues. In DNA, the CDR3 is TGTGCCAGCAGCTTATGGGGGGTTGCCTACGAGCAGTACTTC. This gives the protein CASSLWGVAYEQYF.

The rearrangement joins TRBV7-9 to TRBJ1-3, with 8 bases identical to TRBD1. CDR1 is SEHNR, CDR2 FQNEAQ, per germline (reference sequence). Trimming at V came to 2 bases and at J to 1 base, leaving 1 base not matched to a gene. The CDR3 is made up of 15 amino acids. In DNA form, the CDR3 reads TGTGCCAGCAGCTTAAACAGGGGGTCTGGAAACACCATATATTTT. It encodes CASSLNRGSGNTIYF.

The V call is TRBV27, the J call TRBJ1-1; TRBD1 might be the D (6 bases). V shed 4 bases and J shed 0 bases, with 6 bases lying between them. In germline, CDR1 is MNHEY, CDR2 SMNVEV (reference sequence). The CDR3 is 13 residues long. The CDR3 sequence is CASSWTVNTEAFF. The DNA of the CDR3 is TGTGCCAGCAGTTGGACAGTGAACACTGAAGCTTTCTTT.

The chain joins TRBV28 to TRBJ2-3; 11 nucleotides agree with TRBD2. CDR1 is MDHEN and CDR2 is SYDVKM in the germline V gene. CDR3 length: 14 amino acids. Trimming at V came to 9 bases and at J to 4 bases, leaving 6 bases not matched to a gene. This CDR3 is CARETSGGSDTQYF. CDR3 coding DNA: TGTGCCAGAGAAACTAGCGGGGGTTCAGATACGCAGTATTTT.

The V and J genes are TRBV9 and TRBJ2-3; 8 nucleotides align to TRBD2. The germline CDR1 and CDR2 sequences are SGDLS and YYNGEE. The V gene end was trimmed by 0 bases and the J gene end by 6 bases; junction bases not matched to a gene: 6. This CDR3 is built from 15 residues. Here the CDR3 DNA reads TGTGCCAGCAGCGTAGCTGAAGCGGGGGTTGATACGCAGTATTTT. Translating it yields CASSVAEAGVDTQYF. Full variable domain (remainder filled in from reference TRBV9 and TRBJ2-3): DSGVTQTPKHLITATGQRVTLRCSPRSGDLSVYWYQQSLDQGLQFLIQYYNGEERAKGNILERFSAQQFPDLHSELNLSSLELGDSALYFCASSVAEAGVDTQYFGPGTRLTVL.

V and J are TRBV5-1 and TRBJ2-7; tentative D call: TRBD1 (6 bases). Trimming removed 1 base from V and 4 bases from J, with 12 bases in between. This CDR3 is built from 14 residues. CDR1 SGHRS and CDR2 YFSETQ come from the germline V gene. The DNA of the CDR3 is TGCGCCAGCAGCTTGTTTACAGGGATTTACGAGCAGTACTTC. As protein: CASSLFTGIYEQYF.

The rearrangement uses TRBV5-6 and TRBJ1-2, with TRBD1 matching over 10 bases. The length of the CDR3 is 14 residues. Losses at the gene ends were 5 bases for V and 6 bases for J; bases not matched to a gene: 7. CDR1 SGHDT and CDR2 YYEEEE come from the germline V gene. The CDR3 reads CASRNAGTGDGYTF. The CDR3 DNA reads as TGTGCCAGCAGAAACGCCGGGACAGGGGATGGCTACACCTTC.

The rearrangement links TRBV5-4 to TRBJ1-3; D is ambiguous. The CDR3 runs 16 residues. The germline V and J ends were trimmed by 1 base and 0 bases, with 11 bases remaining between them. Germline assignment: CDR1 SGHNT and CDR2 YYREEE (reference sequence). CDR3 sequence: CASSLIGAHSGNTIYF. The CDR3 DNA is TGTGCCAGCAGCTTGATCGGAGCACACTCTGGAAACACCATATATTTT.

The J gene is TRBJ1-2, the V gene TRBV4-2; 7 positions match TRBD1. J was trimmed by 8 bases and V by 1 base; bases with no gene match: 16. CDR1 is LGHNA and CDR2 is YNFKEQ in the germline V gene. The CDR3 spans 17 residues. For the CDR3, the DNA is TGTGCCAGCAGCCAAGTTGGTGGGGACAGCCAGTGGGGCGGCTACACCTTC. Its protein is CASSQVGGDSQWGGYTF.

V usage is TRBV11-3 and J usage is TRBJ1-1; 8 nucleotides align to TRBD1. The V gene end was trimmed by 7 bases and the J gene end by 11 bases; junction bases not matched to a gene: 6. The germline CDR1 and CDR2 sequences are SGHNT and YENEEA. The CDR3 runs 11 residues. The chain's CDR3 is CASTFRGQAFF. CDR3 sequence (DNA): TGTGCCAGCACCTTCAGGGGGCAGGCTTTCTTT. Based on the CDR3 plus reference TRBV11-3 and TRBJ1-1, the full variable domain is EAGVVQSPRYKIIEKKQPVAFWCNPISGHNTLYWYLQNLGQGPELLIRYENEEAVDDSQLPKDRFSAERLKGVDSTLKIQPAELGDSAVYLCASTFRGQAFFGQGTRLTVV.